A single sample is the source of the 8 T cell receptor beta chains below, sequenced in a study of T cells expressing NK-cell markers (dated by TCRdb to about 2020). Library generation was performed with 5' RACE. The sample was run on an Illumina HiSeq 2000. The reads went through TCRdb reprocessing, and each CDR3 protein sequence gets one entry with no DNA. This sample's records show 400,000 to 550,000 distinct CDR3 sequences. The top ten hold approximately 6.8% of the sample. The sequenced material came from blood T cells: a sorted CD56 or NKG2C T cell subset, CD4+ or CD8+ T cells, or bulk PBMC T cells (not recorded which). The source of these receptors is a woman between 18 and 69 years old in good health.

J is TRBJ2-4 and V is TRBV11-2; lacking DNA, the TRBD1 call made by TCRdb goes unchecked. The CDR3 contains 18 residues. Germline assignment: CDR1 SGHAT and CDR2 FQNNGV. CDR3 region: CASTTWGQGLSRKNIQYF.

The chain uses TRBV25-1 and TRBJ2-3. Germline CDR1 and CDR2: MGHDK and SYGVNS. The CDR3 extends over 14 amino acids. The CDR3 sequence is CASSDRPYTDTQYF.

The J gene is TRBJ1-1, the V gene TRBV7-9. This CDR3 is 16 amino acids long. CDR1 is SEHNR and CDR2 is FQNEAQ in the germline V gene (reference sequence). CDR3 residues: CASSPFLVGLDTEAFF. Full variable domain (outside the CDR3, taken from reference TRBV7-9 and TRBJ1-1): DTGVSQNPRHKITKRGQNVTFRCDPISEHNRLYWYRQTLGQGPEFLTYFQNEAQLEKSRLLSDRFSAERPKGSFSTLEIQRTEQGDSAMYLCASSPFLVGLDTEAFFGQGTRLTVV.

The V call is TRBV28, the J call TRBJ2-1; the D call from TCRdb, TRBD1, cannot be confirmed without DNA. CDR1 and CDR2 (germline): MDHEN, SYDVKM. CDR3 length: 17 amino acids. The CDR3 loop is CASSLTPSSRADNEQIF.

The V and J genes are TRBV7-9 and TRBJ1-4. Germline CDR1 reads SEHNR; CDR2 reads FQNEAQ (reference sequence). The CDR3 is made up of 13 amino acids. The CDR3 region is CASRPGGNEKLFF.

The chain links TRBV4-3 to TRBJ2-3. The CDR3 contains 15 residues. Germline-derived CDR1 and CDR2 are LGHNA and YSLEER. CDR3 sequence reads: CASSQDLDGADTQYF.

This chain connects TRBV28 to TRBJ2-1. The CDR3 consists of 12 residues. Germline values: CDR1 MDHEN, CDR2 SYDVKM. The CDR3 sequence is CASGIQLSRMFF.

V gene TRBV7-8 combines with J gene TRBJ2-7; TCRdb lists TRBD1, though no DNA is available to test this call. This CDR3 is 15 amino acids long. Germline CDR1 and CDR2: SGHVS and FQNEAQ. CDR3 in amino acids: CASSLGGVGSYEQYF.